This T cell receptor beta chain was recovered during a study of glioma-infiltrating T cells after dendritic cell vaccination. The data were produced by immunoSEQ multiplex PCR, yet TCRdb's version contains in-frame clones alone and is incomplete. The sample shows over 55,000 clones, about four fifths of them seen only once. Time point reported: after dendritic cell vaccination, including at tumor progression/relapse. Selection required adequate fresh-frozen tumor tissue plus more than two years' survival data. Germline values: CDR1 SGHKS, CDR2 YYEKEE (reference sequence). Trimming removed 4 bases from V and 8 bases from J, with 15 bases in between. This CDR3 comprises 13 residues.

The chain is built from TRBV5-5 and TRBJ1-2; the D is unclear. Sequencing was performed on blood, taken after dendritic cell vaccination. This sequence was found in a human donor with glioblastoma. CDR3 loop: CASSESPRRGYTF. The DNA of the CDR3 is TGTGCCAGCAGCGAGTCCCCCCGGAGAGGCTACACCTTC.